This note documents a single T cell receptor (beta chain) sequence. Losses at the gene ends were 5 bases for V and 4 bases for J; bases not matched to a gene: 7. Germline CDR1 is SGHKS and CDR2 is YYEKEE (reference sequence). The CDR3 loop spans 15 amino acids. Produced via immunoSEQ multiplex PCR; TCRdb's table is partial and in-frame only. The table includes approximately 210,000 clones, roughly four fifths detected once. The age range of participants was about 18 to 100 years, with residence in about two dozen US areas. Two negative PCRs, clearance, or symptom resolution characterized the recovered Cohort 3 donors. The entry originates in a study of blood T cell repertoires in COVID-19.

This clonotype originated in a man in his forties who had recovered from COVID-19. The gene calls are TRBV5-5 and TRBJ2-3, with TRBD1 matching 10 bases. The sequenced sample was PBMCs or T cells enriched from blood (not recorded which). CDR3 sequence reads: CASRGQGNSADTQYF. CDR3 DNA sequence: TGTGCCAGCAGGGGACAGGGGAACTCTGCAGATACGCAGTATTTT.